This T cell receptor beta chain was identified during a study of a mutant IDH1 vaccine in newly diagnosed glioma. Time point given: week 47, end of study. Every single dose of the vaccine, 300 ug of mutant IDH1 20-mer peptide, came with topical imiquimod. J was trimmed by 3 bases and V by 3 bases; bases with no gene match: 8. This CDR3 contains 17 residues. Germline V gene sequence: CDR1 SGHRS, CDR2 YFSETQ. TCRdb's copy holds only in-frame clones and misses some; the assay was immunoSEQ multiplex PCR. The sample has tens of thousands of clones; around 86% are singletons. For this clone: Its antigen remains unidentified.

The chain carries TRBV5-1 and TRBJ2-1; the match to TRBD2 covers 11 bases. This sample comprised PBMCs, obtained from a glioma patient whose treatment included an IDH1 peptide vaccine. This clonotype originated in a man younger than 40 with glioma. The CDR3 nucleotides read TGCGCCAGCAGCTCAACCAGACTAGCGGGGATCTACAATGAGCAGTTCTTC. It translates to CASSSTRLAGIYNEQFF. The whole variable domain, remainder taken from reference TRBV5-1 and TRBJ2-1, is KAGVTQTPRYLIKTRGQQVTLSCSPISGHRSVSWYQQTPGQGLQFLFEYFSETQRNKGNFPGRFSGRQFSNSRSEMNVSTLELGDSALYLCASSSTRLAGIYNEQFFGPGTRLTVL.